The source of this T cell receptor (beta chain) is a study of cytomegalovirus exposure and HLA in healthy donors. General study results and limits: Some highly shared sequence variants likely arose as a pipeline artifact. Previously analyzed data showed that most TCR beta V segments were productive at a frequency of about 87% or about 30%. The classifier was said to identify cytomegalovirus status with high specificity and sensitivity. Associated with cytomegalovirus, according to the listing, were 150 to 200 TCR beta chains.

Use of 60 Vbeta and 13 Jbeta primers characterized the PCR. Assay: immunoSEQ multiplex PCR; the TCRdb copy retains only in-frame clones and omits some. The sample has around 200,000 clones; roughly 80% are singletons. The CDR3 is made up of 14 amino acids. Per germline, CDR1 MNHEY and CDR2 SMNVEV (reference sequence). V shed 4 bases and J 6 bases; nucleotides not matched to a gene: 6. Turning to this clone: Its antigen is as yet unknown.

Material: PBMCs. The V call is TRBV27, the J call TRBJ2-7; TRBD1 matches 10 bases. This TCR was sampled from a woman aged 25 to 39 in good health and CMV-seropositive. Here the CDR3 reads CASSSGTGAREQYF. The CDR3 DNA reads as TGTGCCAGCAGTTCCGGGACAGGGGCACGCGAGCAGTACTTC.